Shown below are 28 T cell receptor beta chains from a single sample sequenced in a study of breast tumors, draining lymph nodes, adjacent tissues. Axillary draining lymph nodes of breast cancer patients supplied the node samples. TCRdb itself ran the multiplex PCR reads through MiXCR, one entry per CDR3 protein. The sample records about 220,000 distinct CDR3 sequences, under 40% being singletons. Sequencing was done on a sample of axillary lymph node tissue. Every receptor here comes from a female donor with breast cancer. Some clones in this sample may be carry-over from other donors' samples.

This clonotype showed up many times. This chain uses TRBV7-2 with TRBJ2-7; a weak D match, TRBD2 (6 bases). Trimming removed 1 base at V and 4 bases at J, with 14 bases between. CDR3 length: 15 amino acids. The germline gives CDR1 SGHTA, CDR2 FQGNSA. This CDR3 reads CASSLGVGGSYEQYF. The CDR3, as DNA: TGTGCCAGCAGCTTAGGAGTGGGAGGATCATACGAGCAGTACTTC.

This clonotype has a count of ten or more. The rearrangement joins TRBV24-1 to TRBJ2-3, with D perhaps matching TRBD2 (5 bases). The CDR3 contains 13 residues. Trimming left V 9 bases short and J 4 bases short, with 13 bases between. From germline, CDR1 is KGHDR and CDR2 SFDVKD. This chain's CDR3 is CATAASRADTQYF. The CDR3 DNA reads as TGTGCCACCGCGGCTAGCCGAGCAGATACGCAGTATTTT.

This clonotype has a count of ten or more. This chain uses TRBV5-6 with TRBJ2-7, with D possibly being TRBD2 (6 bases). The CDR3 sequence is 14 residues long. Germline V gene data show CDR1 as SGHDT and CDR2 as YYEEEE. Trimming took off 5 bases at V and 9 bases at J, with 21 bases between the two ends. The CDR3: CASSLSPAGSWQYF. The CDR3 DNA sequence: TGTGCCAGCAGTCTGTCTCCCGCGGGATCATGGCAGTACTTC.

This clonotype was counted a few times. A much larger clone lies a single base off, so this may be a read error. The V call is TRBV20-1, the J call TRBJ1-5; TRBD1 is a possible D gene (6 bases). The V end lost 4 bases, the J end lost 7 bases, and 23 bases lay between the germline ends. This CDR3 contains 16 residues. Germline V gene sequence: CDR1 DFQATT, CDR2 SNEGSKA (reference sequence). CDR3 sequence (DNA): TGCAGTGCTAAACCCACAGGGACGGTCGCTAGCCAGCCCCAGCATTTT. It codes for CSAKPTGTVASQPQHF.

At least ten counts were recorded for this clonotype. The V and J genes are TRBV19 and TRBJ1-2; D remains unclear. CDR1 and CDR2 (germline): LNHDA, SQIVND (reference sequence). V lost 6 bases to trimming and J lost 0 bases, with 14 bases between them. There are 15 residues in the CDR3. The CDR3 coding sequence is TGTGCCAGTAGCCTGGACGGACGGCCTAACTATGGCTACACCTTC. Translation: CASSLDGRPNYGYTF.

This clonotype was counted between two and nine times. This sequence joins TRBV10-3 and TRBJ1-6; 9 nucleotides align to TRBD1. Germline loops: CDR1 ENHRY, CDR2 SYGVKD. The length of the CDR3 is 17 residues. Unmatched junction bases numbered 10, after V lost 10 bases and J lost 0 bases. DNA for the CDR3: TGTGCCAGCAAGCCGGGACAGGGACGCTCCTATAATTCACCCCTCCACTTT. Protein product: CASKPGQGRSYNSPLHF.

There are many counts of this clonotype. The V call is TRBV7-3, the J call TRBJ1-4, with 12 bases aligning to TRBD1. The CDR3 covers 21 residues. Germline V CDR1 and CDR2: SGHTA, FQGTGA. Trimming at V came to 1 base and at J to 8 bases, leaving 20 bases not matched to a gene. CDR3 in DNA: TGTGCCAGCAGCTTAATAAGAGATTTGAGGGACAGGGGGCTCGGAGGCGAAAAACTGTTTTTT. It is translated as CASSLIRDLRDRGLGGEKLFF.

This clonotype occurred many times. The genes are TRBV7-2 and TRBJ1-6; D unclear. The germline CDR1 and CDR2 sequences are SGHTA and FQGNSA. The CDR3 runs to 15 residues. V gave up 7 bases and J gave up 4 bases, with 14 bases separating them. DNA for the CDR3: TGTGCCAGCAACTTTGAAGTCTCTTATAATTCACCCCTCCACTTT. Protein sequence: CASNFEVSYNSPLHF.

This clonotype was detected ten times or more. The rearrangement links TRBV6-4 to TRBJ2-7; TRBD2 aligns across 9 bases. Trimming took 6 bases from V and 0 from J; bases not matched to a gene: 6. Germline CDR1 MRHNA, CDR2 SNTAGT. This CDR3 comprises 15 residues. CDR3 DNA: TGTGCCAGCAGCCAGGGTAGCGGGAGCTCCTACGAGCAGTACTTC. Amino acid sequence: CASSQGSGSSYEQYF.

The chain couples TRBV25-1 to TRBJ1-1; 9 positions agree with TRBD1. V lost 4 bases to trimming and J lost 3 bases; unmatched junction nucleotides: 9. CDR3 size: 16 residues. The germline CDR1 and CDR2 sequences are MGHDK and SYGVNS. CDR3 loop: CASSVRTGARDTEAFF. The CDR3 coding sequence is TGTGCCAGCAGTGTCCGGACAGGGGCGCGGGACACTGAAGCTTTCTTT.

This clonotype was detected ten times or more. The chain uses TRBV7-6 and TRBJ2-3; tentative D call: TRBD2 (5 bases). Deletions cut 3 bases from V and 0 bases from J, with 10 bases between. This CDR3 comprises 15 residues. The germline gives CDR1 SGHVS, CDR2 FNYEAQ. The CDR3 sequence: CASSFRGSSTDTQYF. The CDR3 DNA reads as TGTGCCAGCAGCTTCAGAGGGTCTAGCACAGATACGCAGTATTTT.

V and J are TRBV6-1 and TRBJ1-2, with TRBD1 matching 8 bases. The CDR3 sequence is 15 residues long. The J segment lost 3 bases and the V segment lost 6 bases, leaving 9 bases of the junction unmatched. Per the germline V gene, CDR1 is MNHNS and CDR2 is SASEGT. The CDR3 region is CASRFTGGSDYGYTF. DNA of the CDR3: TGTGCCAGCAGATTTACAGGGGGTAGTGACTATGGCTACACCTTC.

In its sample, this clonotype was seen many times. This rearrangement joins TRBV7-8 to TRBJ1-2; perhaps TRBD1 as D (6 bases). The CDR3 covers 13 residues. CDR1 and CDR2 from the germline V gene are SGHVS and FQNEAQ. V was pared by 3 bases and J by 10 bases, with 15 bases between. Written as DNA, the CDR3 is TGTGCCAGCAGCTTGCTCGACACAGGGACCTACACCTTC. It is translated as CASSLLDTGTYTF.

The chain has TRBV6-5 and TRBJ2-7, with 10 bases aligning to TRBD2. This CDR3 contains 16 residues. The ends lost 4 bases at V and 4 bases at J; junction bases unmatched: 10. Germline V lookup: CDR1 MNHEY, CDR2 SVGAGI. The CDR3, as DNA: TGTGCCAGCAGTTCGTCTAGCGGGGGCCCGCCTTACGAGCAGTACTTC. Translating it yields CASSSSSGGPPYEQYF.

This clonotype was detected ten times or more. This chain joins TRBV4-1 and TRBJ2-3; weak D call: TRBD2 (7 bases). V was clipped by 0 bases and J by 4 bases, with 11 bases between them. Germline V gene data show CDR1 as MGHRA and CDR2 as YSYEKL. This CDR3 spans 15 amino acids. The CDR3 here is CASSQEAGAADTQYF. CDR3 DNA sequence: TGCGCCAGCAGCCAAGAGGCGGGGGCGGCAGATACGCAGTATTTT.

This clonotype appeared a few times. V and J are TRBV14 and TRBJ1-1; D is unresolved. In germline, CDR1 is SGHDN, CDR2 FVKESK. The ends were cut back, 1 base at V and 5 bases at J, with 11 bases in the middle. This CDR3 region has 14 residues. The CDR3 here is CASSQGWGETEAFF. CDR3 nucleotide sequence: TGTGCCAGCAGCCAAGGCTGGGGAGAAACTGAAGCTTTCTTT. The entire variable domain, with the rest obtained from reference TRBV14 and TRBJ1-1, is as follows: EAGVTQFPSHSVIEKGQTVTLRCDPISGHDNLYWYRRVMGKEIKFLLHFVKESKQDESGMPNNRFLAERTGGTYSTLKVQPAELEDSGVYFCASSQGWGETEAFFGQGTRLTVV.

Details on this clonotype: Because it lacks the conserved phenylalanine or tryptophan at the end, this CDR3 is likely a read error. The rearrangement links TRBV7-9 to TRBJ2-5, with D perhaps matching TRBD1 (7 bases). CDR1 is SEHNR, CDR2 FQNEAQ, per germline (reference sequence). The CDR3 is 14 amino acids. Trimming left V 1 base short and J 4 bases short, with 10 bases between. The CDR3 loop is CASSLDQGGETQYL. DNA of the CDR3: TGTGCCAGCAGCTTAGATCAGGGGGGAGAGACCCAGTACCTC.

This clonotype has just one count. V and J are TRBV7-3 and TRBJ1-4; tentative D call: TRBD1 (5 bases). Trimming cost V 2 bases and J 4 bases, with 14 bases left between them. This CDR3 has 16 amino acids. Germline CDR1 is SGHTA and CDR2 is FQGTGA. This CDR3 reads CASSLGGALLNEKLFF. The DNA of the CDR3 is TGTGCCAGCAGCTTAGGTGGGGCCCTTCTTAATGAAAAACTGTTTTTT.

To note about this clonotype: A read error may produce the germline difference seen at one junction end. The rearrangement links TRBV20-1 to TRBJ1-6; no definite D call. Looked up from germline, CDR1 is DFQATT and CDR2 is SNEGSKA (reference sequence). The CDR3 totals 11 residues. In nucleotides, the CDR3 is TGCAGTGCTAGAGATTCATCTAGCGGGAGGTTT. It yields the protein CSARDSSSGRF.

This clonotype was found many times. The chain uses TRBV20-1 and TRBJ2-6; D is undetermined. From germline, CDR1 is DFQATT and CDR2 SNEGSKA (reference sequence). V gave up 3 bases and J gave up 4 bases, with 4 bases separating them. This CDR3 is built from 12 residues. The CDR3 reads CSASSGANVLTF. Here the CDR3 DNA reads TGCAGTGCTAGCTCCGGGGCCAACGTCCTGACTTTC.

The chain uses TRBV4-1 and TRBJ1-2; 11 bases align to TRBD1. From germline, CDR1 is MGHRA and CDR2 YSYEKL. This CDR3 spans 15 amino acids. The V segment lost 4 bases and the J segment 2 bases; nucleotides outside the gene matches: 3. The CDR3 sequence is CASSRGTGGNYGYTF. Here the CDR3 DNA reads TGCGCCAGCAGCCGGGGGACAGGGGGAAACTATGGCTACACCTTC.

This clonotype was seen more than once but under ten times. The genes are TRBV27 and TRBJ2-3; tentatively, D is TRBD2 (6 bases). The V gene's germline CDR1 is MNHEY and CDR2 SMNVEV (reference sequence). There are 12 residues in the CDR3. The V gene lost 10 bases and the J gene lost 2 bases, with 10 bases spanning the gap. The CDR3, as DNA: TGTGCCATCGGGAGTGACACAGATACGCAGTATTTT. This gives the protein CAIGSDTDTQYF.

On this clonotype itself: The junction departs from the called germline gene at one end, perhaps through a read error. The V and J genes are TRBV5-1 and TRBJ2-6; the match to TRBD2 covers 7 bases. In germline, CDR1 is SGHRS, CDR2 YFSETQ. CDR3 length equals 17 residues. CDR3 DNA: TGCGCCAGCAGCTTGGGAGGGAGGGACTCCGGGGCCAACGCCCTGACTTTC. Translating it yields CASSLGGRDSGANALTF.

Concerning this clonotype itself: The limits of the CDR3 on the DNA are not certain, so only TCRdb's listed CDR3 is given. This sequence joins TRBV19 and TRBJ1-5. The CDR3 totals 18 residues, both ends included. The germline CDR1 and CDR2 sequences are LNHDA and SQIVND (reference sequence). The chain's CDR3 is CAPREGRVLRAVLRAGHF.

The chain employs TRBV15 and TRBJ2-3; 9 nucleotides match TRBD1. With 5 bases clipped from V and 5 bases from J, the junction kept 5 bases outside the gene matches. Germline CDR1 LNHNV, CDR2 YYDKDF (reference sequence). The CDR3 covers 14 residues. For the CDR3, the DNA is TGTGCCACCAGCCAAGGGACAGGGAGAGATACGCAGTATTTT. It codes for CATSQGTGRDTQYF.

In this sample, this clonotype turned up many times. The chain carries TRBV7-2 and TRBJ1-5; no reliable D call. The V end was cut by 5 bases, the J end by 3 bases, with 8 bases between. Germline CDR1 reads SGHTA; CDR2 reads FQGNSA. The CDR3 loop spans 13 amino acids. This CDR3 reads CASSPDLNQPQHF. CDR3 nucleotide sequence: TGTGCCAGCAGCCCCGACCTCAATCAGCCCCAGCATTTT.

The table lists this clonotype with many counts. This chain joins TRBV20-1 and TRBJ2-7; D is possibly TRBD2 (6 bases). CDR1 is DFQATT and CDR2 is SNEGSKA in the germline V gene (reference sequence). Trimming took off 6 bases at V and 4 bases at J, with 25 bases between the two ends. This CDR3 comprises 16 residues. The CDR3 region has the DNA TGCAGTGCGTCAAAAGGGGCCATGGGGGGAGGATACGAGCAGTACTTC. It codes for CSASKGAMGGGYEQYF.

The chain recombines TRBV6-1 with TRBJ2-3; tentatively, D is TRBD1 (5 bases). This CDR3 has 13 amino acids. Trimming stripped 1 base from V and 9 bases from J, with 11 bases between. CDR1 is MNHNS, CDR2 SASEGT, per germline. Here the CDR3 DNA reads TGTGCCAGCAGTGAAGGTATCACAGGAACGCAGTATTTT. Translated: CASSEGITGTQYF.